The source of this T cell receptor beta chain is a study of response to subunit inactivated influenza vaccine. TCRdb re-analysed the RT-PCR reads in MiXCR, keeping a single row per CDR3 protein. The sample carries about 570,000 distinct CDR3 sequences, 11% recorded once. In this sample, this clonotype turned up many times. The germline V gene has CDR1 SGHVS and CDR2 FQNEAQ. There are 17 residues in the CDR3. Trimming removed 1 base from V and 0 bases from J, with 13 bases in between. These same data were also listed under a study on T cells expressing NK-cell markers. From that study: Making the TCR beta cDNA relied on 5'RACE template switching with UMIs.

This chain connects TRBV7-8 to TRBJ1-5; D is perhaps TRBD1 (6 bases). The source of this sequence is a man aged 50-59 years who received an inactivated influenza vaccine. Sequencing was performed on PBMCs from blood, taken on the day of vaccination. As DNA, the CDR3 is TGTGCCAGCAGCTTAGGGGACATTTTATATAGCAATCAGCCCCAGCATTTT. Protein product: CASSLGDILYSNQPQHF.